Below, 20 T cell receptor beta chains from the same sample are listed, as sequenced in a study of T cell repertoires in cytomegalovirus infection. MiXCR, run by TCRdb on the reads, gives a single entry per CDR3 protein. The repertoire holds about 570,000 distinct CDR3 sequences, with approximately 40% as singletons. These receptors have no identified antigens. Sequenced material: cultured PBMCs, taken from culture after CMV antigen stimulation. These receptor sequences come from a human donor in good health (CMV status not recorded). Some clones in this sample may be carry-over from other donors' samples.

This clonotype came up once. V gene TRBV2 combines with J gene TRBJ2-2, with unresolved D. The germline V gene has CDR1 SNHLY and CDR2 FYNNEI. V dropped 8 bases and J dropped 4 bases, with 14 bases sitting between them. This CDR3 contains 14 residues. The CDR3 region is CASQLATSTGELFF. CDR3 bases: TGTGCCAGCCAACTGGCGACTTCCACCGGGGAGCTGTTTTTT.

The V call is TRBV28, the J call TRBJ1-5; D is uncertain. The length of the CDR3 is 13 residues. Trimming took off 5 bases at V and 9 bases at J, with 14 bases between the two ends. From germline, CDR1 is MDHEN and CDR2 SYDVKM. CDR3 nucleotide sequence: TGTGCCAGCAGTCGGACGGAAGGGCGGCCCCAGCATTTT. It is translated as CASSRTEGRPQHF.

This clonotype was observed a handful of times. CDR3 residues: CASSETTGPTEAFF. CDR3 bases: TGTGCCAGCAGCGAAACGACAGGACCAACTGAAGCTTTCTTT. The chain combines TRBV7-9 with TRBJ1-1, with a possible D match to TRBD1 (6 bases). The germline gives CDR1 SEHNR, CDR2 FQNEAQ (reference sequence). This CDR3 has 14 residues. The V end was cut by 5 bases, the J end by 5 bases, with 15 bases between.

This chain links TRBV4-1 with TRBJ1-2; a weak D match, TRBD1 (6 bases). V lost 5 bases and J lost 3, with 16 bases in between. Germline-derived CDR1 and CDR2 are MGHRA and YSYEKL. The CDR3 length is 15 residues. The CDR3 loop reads CASSEHRDRYYGYTF. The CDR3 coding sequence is TGCGCCAGCAGCGAACACAGGGACCGCTACTATGGCTACACCTTC.

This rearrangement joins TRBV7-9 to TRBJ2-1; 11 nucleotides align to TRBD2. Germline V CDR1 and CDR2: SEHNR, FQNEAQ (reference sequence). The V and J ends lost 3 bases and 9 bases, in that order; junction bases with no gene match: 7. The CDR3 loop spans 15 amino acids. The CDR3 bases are TGTGCCAGCAGCTTTCCACTAGCGGGAGAGGGTGAGCAGTTCTTC. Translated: CASSFPLAGEGEQFF.

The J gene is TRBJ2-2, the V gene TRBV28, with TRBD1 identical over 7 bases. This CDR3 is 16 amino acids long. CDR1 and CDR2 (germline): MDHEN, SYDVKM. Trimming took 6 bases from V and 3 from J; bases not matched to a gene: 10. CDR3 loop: CASSRQGRTYTGELFF. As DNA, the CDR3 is TGTGCCAGCAGCCGACAGGGCCGAACCTACACCGGGGAGCTGTTTTTT.

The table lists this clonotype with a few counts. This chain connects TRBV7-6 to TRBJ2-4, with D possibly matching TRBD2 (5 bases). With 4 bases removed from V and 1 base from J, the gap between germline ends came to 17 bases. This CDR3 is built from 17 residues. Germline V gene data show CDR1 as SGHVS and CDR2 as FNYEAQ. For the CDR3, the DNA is TGTGCCAGCAGCTCCGTCGACGGAGGATTTGCCAAAAACATTCAGTACTTC. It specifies CASSSVDGGFAKNIQYF.

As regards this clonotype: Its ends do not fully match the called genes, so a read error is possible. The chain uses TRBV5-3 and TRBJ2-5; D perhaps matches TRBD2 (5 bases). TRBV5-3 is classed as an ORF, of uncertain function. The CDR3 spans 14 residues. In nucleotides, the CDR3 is TGTGCCAGCAGCTTGTATCAGCGGAGAGAGACCCAGTACTTC. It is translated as CASSLYQRRETQYF.

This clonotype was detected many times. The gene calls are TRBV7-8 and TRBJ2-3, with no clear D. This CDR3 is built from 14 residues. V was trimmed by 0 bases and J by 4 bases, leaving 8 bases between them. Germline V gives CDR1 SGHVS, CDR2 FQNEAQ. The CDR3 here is CASSLASWADTQYF. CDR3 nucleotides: TGTGCCAGCAGCTTAGCTAGTTGGGCAGATACGCAGTATTTT. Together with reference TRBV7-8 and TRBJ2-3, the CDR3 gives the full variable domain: GAGVSQSPRYKVAKRGQDVALRCDPISGHVSLFWYQQALGQGPEFLTYFQNEAQLDKSGLPSDRFFAERPEGSVSTLKIQRTQQEDSAVYLCASSLASWADTQYFGPGTRLTVL.

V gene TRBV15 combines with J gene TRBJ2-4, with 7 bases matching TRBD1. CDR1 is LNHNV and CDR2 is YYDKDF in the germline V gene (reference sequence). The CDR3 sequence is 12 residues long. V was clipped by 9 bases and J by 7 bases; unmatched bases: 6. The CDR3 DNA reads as TGTGCCACAGGACAGGATGGGAACATTCAGTACTTC. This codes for CATGQDGNIQYF.

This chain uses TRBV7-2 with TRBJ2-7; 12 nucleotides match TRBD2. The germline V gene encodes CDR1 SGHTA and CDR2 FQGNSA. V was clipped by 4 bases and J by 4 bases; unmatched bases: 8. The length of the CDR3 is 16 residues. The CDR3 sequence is CASSSGGGLAGYEQYF. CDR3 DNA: TGTGCCAGCAGCTCCGGGGGTGGACTAGCGGGATACGAGCAGTACTTC.

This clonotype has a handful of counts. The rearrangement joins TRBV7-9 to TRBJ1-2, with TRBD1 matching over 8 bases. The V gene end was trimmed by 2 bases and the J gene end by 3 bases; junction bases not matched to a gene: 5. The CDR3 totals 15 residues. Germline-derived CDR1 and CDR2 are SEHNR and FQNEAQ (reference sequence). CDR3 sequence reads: CASSLTGGLDYGYTF. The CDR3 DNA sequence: TGTGCCAGCAGCTTAACAGGGGGGTTAGACTATGGCTACACCTTC.

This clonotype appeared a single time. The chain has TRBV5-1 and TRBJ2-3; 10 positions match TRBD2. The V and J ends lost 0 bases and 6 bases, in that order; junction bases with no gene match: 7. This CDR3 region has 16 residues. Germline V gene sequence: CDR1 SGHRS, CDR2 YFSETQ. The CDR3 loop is CASSLAGASGSDTQYF. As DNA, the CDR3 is TGCGCCAGCAGCTTGGCCGGGGCTAGCGGGAGTGATACGCAGTATTTT.

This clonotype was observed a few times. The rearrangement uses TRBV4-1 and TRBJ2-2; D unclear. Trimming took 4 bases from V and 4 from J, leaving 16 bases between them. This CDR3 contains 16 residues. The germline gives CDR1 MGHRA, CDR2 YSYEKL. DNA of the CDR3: TGCGCCAGCAGCCCGGGTTGGGTCATTCGCACCGGGGAGCTGTTTTTT. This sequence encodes CASSPGWVIRTGELFF.

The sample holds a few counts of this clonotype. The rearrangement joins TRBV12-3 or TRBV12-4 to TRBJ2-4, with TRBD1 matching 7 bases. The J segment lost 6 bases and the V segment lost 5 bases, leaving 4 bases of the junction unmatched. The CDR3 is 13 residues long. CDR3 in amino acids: CASSLRGRNIQYF. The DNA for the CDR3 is TGTGCCAGCAGTCTAAGGGGGCGAAACATTCAGTACTTC.

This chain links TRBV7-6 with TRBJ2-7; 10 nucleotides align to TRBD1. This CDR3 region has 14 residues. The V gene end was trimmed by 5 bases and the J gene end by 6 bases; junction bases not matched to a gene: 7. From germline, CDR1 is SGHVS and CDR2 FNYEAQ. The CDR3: CASSPGTGEREQYF. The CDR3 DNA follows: TGTGCCAGCAGCCCGGGGACAGGGGAACGCGAGCAGTACTTC.

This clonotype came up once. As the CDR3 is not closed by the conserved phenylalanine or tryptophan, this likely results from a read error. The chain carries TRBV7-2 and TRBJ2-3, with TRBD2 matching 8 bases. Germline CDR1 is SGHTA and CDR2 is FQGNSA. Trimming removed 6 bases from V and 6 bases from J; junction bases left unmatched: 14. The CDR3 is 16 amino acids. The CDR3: CASSYIAGRPSDTQYL. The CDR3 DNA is TGTGCCAGCAGTTACATAGCGGGACGGCCATCGGATACGCAGTATTTA.

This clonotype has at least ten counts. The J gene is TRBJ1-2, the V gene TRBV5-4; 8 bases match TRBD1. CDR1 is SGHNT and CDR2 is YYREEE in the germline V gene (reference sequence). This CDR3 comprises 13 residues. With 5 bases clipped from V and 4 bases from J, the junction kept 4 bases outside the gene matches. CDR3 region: CASSTQGAYGYTF. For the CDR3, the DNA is TGTGCCAGCAGTACCCAGGGGGCCTATGGCTACACCTTC. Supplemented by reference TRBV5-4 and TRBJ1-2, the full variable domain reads ETGVTQSPTHLIKTRGQQVTLRCSSQSGHNTVSWYQQALGQGPQFIFQYYREEENGRGNFPPRFSGLQFPNYSSELNVNALELDDSALYLCASSTQGAYGYTFGSGTRLTVV.

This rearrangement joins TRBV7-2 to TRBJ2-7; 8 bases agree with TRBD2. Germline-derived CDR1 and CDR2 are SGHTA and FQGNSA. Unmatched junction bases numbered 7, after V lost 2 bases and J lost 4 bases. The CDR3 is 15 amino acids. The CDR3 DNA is TGTGCCAGCAGCTTAATTCGGGGGGGTGATTACGAGCAGTACTTC. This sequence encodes CASSLIRGGDYEQYF.

CDR3 nucleotides: TGTGCCAGCAGCAAAAATCCTGGACGGATTGAAGAGACCCAGTACTTC. This translates into CASSKNPGRIEETQYF. The rearrangement links TRBV7-6 to TRBJ2-5; D remains unclear. V lost 5 bases, J lost 3 bases, and 19 bases lay in between. Germline V CDR1 and CDR2: SGHVS, FNYEAQ. This CDR3 contains 16 residues.